Listed below are T cell receptor beta chains from one sample, sequenced in a study of blood T cell repertoires in COVID-19. The repertoire was sequenced with immunoSEQ multiplex PCR; TCRdb's copy has only in-frame clones and lacks some. The sample holds some 200,000 clones, approximately 82% seen once. Sequencing input: PBMCs or T cells enriched from blood (not recorded which). These receptors originate from a woman aged 45 to 65 who had recovered from COVID-19. Each CDR3 is given without its conserved first and last residue. The order of the fields is V gene, CDR3 length, CDR3 protein.

TRBV4-3 | 13 | ASSQTGQGVPEAF
TRBV5-1 | 13 | ASSSGLATYNEQF
TRBV2 | 13 | ASRKTSGDYNEQF
TRBV9 | 11 | ASSVGEGYGYT
TRBV7-9 | 11 | ATGRTDFYEQY
TRBV28 | 11 | ASGLTGANVLT
TRBV7-6 | 16 | ASSLQPTMSSGANVLT
TRBV3-1/TRBV3-2 | 12 | ASTAGVLGDGYT
TRBV5-6 | 13 | ASRLAGGSTDTQY
TRBV3-1/TRBV3-2 | 13 | ASSQDATPGNTIY
TRBV12-3/TRBV12-4 | 11 | ASRPGIVGELF
TRBV7-3 | 11 | ASSGGQQETQY
TRBV5-6 | 12 | ASSFSLFSYEQY
TRBV19 | 14 | ASSPPRTGGFSPLH
TRBV28 | 9 | ASSTDYGYT
TRBV24-1 | 11 | ATSDLTTGKQY
TRBV5-1 | 13 | ASRGQGATNEKLF
TRBV19 | 11 | ASSRDSVSPLH
TRBV10-3 | 11 | AIAGTGREAIY
TRBV4-2 | 15 | ASSQGPSGSSHNEQF